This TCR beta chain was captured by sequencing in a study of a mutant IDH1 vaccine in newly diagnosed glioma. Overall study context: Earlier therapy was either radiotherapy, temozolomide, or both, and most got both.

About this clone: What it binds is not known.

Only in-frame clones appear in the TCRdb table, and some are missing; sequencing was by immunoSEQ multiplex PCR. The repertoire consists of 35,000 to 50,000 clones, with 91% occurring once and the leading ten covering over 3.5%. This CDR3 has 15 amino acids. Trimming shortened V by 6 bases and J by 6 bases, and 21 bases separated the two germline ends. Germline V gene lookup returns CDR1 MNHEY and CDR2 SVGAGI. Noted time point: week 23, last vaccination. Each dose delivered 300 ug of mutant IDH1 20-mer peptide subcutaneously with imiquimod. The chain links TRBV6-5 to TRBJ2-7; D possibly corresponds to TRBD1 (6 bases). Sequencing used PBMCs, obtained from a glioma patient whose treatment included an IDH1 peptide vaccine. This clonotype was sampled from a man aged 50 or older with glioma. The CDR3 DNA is TGTGCCAGCAGGTTCGGACAGACCTTGAGGGGCGAGCAGTACTTC. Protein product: CASRFGQTLRGEQYF.